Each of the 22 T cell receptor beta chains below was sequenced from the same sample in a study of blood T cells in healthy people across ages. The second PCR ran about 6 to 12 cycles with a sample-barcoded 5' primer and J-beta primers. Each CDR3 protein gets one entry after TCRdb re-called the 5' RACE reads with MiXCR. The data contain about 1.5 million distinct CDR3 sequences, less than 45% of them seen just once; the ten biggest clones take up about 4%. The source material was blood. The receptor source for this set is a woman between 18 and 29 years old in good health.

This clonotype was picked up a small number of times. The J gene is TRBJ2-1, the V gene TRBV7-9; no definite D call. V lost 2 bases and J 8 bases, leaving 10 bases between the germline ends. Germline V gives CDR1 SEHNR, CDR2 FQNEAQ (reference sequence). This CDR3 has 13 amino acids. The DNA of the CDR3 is TGTGCCAGCAGCTTAAGTCTCGAGTATGAGCAGTTCTTC. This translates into CASSLSLEYEQFF.

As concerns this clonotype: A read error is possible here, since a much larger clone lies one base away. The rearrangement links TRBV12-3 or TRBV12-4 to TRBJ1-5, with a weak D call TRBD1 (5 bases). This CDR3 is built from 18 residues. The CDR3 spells CTSSHRGGTGRSNQPQHF. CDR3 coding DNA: TGTACCAGCAGCCATCGGGGGGGGACCGGTCGCAGCAATCAGCCCCAGCATTTT.

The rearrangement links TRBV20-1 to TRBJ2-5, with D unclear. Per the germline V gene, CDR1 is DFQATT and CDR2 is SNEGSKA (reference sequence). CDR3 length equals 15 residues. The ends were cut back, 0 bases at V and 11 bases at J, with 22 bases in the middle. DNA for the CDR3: TGCAGTGCTAGAGATCCCCGCCGCACACACAATGAGCAGTACTTC. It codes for CSARDPRRTHNEQYF.

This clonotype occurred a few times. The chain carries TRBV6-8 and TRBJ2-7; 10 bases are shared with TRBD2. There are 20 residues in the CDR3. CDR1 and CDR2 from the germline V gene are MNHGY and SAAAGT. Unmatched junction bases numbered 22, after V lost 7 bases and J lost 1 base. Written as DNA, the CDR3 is TGTGCCAGCAAACAAAGGTTCCCCCCGGGTCTAGCGGGAGTTTCCTACGAGCAGTACTTC. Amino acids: CASKQRFPPGLAGVSYEQYF.

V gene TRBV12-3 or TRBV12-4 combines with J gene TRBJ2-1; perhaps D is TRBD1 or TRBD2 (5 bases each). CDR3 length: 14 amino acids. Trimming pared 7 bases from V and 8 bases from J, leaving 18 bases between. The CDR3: CASTRTGGTDEQFF. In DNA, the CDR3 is TGTGCCAGCACCAGGACTGGGGGTACAGATGAGCAGTTCTTC.

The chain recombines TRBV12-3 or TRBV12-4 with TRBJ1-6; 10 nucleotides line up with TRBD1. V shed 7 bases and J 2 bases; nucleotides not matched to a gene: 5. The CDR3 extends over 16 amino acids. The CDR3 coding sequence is TGTGCCAGCAACCGACAGGGGGCCACCTATAATTCACCCCTCCACTTT. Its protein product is CASNRQGATYNSPLHF.

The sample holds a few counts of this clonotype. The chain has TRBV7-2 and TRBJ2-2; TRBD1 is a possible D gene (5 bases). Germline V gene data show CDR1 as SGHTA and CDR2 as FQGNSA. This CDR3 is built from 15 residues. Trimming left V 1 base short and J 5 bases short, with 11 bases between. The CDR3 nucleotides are TGTGCCAGCAGCTTAGTTGGGGCTTTAACCGGGGAGCTGTTTTTT. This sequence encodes CASSLVGALTGELFF.

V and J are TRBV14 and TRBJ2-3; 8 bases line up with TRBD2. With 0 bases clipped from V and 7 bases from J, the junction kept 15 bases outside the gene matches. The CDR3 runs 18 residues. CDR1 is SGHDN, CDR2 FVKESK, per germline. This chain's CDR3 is CASSQDSQLAGWLNTQYF. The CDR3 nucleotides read TGTGCCAGCAGCCAAGATAGTCAATTAGCGGGATGGCTAAATACGCAGTATTTT.

CDR3 sequence reads: CASSTNWESEAFF. The CDR3 DNA is TGTGCCAGCAGTACCAATTGGGAATCTGAAGCTTTCTTT. The chain uses TRBV6-2 or TRBV6-3 and TRBJ1-1, with D uncertain. The V and J ends lost 5 bases and 6 bases respectively, with 13 bases between them. Germline loops: CDR1 MNHEY, CDR2 SVGEGT. This CDR3 is 13 amino acids long.

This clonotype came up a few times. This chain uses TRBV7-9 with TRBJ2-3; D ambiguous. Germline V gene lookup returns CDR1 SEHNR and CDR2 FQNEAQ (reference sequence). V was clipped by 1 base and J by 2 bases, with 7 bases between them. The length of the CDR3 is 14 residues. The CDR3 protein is CASSLVLHTDTQYF. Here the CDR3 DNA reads TGTGCCAGCAGCTTAGTACTGCACACAGATACGCAGTATTTT.

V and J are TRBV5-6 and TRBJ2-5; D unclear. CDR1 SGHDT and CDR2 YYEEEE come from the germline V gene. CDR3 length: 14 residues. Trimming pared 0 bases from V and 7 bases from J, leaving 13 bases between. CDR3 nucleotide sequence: TGTGCCAGCAGCTTGGGATCAACCATGGGGACCCAGTACTTC. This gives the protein CASSLGSTMGTQYF.

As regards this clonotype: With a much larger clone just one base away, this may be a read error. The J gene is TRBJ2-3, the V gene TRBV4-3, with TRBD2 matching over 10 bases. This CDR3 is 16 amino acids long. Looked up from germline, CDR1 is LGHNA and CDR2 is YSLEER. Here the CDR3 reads CTSSQVLAGETDTQYF. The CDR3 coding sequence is TGCACCAGCAGCCAAGTGCTAGCGGGAGAGACAGATACGCAGTATTTT.

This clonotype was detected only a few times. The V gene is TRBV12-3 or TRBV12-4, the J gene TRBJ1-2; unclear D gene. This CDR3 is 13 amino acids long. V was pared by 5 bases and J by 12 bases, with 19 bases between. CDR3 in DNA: TGTGCCAGCAGTCCATGGTTGACCCGGGCTCACACCTTC. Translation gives CASSPWLTRAHTF.

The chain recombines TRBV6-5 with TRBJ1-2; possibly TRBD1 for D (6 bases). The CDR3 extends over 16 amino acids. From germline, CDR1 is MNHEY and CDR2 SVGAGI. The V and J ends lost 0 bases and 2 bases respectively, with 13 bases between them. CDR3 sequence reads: CASSYSPGGQNYGYTF. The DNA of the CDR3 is TGTGCCAGCAGTTACTCCCCGGGGGGGCAGAACTATGGCTACACCTTC.

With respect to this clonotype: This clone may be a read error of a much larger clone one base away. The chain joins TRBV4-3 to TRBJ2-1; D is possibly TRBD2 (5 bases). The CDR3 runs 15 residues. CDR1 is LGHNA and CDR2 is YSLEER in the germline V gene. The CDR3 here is CTSSQDALANNEQFF. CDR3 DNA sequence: TGCACCAGCAGCCAAGATGCCCTAGCAAACAATGAGCAGTTCTTC.

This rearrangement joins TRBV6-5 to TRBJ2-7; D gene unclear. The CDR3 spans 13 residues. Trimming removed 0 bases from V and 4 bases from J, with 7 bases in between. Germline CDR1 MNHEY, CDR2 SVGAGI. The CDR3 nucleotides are TGTGCCAGCAGTTACTCTTATGGTTACGAGCAGTACTTC. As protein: CASSYSYGYEQYF.

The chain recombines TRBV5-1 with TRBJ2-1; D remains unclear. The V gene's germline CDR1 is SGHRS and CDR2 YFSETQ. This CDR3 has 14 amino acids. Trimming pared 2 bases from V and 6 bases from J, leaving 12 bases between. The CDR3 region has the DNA TGCGCCAGCAGCTTCCGGCAGTCGAGCAATGAGCAGTTCTTC. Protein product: CASSFRQSSNEQFF.

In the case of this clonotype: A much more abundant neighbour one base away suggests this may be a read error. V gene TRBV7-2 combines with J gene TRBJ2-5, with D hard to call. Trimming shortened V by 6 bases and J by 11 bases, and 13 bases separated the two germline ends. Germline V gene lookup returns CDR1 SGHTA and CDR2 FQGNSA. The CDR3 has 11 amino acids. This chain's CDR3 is CASSYGNEQYF. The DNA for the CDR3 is TGTGCCAGCAGTTACGGCAATGAGCAGTACTTC.

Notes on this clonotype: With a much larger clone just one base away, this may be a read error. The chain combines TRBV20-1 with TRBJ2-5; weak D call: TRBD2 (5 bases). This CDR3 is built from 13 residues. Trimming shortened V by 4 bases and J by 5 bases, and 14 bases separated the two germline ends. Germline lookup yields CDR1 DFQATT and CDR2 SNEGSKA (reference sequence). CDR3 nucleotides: TGCAGTGCTACTACAGCGGCCACCGAGACCCAGTACTTC. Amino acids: CSATTAATETQYF.

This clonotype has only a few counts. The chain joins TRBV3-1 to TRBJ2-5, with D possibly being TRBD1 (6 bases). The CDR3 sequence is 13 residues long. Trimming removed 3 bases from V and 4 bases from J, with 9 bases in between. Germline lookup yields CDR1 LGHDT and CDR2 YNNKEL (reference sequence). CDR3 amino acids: CASSHYRVETQYF. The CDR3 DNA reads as TGTGCCAGCAGCCATTACAGGGTAGAGACCCAGTACTTC.

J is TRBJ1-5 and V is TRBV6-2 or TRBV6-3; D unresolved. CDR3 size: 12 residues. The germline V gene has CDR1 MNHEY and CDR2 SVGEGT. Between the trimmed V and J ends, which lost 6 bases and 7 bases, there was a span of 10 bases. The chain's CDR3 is CASSLRPQPQHF. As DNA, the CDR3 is TGTGCCAGCAGCCTTCGTCCCCAGCCCCAGCATTTT.

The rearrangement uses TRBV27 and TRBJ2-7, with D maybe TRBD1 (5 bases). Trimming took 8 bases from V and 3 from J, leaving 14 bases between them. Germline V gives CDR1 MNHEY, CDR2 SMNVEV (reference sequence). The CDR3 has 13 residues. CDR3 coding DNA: TGTGCCAGCCGGGCAGGGTGGAACTACGAGCAGTACTTC. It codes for CASRAGWNYEQYF.